These 4 T cell receptor beta chains share one sample of origin, sequenced in a study of vaccination and CD4 T cells after COVID-19. This sample's time point: late sampling 161 to 241 days after vaccination in a few convalescent patients. The sample's treatment: roughly ten-day PBMC culture with coronavirus spike peptide pools or control peptides (ViraFEST assay). Their antigen targets remain unknown. Sequencing of the DNA from cultured CD4+ T cells was carried out with the Oncomine TCR Beta short-read assay. One entry per CDR3 protein, called by TCRdb with MiXCR from the PCR reads. This table holds some 25,000 distinct CDR3 sequences, around 30% found once. The sequencing here drew on CD4+ T cells from blood, cultured in vitro, taken about 7 months after SARS-CoV-2 vaccination. These receptors all come from a human donor who had recovered from COVID-19.

This clonotype was found a few times. The chain couples TRBV6-1 to TRBJ1-6; no clear D gene. V dropped 7 bases and J dropped 4 bases, with 14 bases sitting between them. The CDR3 runs to 15 residues. Germline V gene sequence: CDR1 MNHNS, CDR2 SASEGT. The CDR3 is CASTLLGSYNSPLHF. The CDR3 coding sequence is TGTGCCAGCACCCTCTTGGGATCGTATAATTCACCCCTCCACTTT.

J is TRBJ2-2 and V is TRBV19; possible D gene TRBD1, 6 bases. Germline assignment: CDR1 LNHDA and CDR2 SQIVND (reference sequence). Trimming left V 4 bases short and J 6 bases short, with 18 bases between. The CDR3 has 16 residues. The DNA for the CDR3 is TGTGCCAGTAGTACCGCAGCCGACAGGTCCCCCGGGGAGCTGTTTTTT. It encodes CASSTAADRSPGELFF.

Concerning this clonotype itself: Given the absence of the conserved phenylalanine or tryptophan at the CDR3 end, a read error is likely. The chain couples TRBV10-3 to TRBJ2-3; D possibly matches TRBD1 or TRBD2 (5 bases each). From germline, CDR1 is ENHRY and CDR2 SYGVKD. The CDR3 has 14 amino acids. Deletions cut 3 bases from V and 5 bases from J, with 12 bases between. The CDR3 loop is CAISDPLGGDTQYL. CDR3 in DNA: TGTGCCATCAGTGACCCCCTTGGGGGAGATACGCAGTATCTT.

By its share, this clonotype is medium-sized (0.01 to 0.1%). In nucleotides, the CDR3 is TGCAGTGCTAGTCAGCCTGGTCCCCTTTATAGCAATCAGCCCCAGCATTTT. It codes for CSASQPGPLYSNQPQHF. This chain links TRBV20-1 with TRBJ1-5; the D is unclear. The CDR3 runs to 17 residues. Between the trimmed V and J ends, which lost 3 bases and 0 bases, there was a span of 18 bases. The germline V gene encodes CDR1 DFQATT and CDR2 SNEGSKA (reference sequence).